This T cell receptor beta chain was observed in a study of cytomegalovirus exposure and HLA in healthy donors. Study-level results: Among TCR beta chains, those listed as cytomegalovirus-associated numbered some 170. In a later analysis, HLA-C alleles had the fewest associated TCRs, DRB1 alleles the most.

The CDR3 is made up of 17 amino acids. V lost 4 bases to trimming and J lost 7 bases, with 22 bases between them. Germline V lookup: CDR1 MNHNS, CDR2 SASEGT. Researchers ran the PCR with 60 Vbeta and 13 Jbeta primers. TCRdb keeps only in-frame clones here, not all; method: immunoSEQ multiplex PCR. The table records about 200,000 clones, 79% of them present only once. Nominally healthy donors were sampled, though unrecorded immune exposures were likely. Points on this clone: Antigen: not known.

The sample was PBMCs. The V call is TRBV6-1, the J call TRBJ2-2, with D hard to call. The TCR sequence derives from a girl aged 5-17 years in good health and CMV-seropositive. In DNA form, the CDR3 reads TGTGCCAGCAGTGCAAGCGTAGTGATCCGGAGAATCGGGGAGCTGTTTTTT. Its protein product is CASSASVVIRRIGELFF.